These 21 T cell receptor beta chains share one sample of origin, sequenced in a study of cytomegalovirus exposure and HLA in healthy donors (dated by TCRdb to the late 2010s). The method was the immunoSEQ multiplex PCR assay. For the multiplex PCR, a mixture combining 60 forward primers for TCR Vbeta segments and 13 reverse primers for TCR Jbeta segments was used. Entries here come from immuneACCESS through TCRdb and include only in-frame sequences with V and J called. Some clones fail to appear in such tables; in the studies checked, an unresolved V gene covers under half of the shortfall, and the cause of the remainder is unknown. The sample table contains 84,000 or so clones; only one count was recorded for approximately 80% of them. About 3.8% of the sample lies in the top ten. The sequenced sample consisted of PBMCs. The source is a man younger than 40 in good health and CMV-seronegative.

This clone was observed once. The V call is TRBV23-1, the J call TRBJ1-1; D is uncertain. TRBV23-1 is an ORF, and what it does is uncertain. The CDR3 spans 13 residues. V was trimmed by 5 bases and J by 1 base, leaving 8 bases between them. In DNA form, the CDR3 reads TGCGCCAGCAGTGAACATTGGAACACTGAAGCTTTCTTT. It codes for CASSEHWNTEAFF.

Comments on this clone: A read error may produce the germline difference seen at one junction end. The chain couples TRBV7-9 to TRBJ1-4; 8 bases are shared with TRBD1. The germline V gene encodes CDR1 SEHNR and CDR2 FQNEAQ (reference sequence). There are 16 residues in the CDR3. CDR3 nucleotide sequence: TGTTCCAGCAGCTTACCCGACAGGGGACATAATGAAAAACTGTTTTTT. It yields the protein CSSSLPDRGHNEKLFF.

CDR3 sequence: CASSLSGDRTSYEQYF. CDR3 nucleotide sequence: TGTGCCAGCAGTTTATCAGGAGACAGGACCTCCTACGAGCAGTACTTC. V gene TRBV28 combines with J gene TRBJ2-7; a weak D match, TRBD1 (6 bases). Germline assignment: CDR1 MDHEN and CDR2 SYDVKM. Between the trimmed V and J ends, which lost 1 base and 0 bases, there was a span of 13 bases. The CDR3 sequence is 16 residues long.

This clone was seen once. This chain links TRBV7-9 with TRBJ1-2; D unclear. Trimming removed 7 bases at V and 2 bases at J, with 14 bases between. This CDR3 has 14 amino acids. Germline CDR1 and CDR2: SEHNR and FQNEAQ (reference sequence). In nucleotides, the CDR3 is TGTGCCAGCACCGACTCACCGGGGAACTATGGCTACACCTTC. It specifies CASTDSPGNYGYTF.

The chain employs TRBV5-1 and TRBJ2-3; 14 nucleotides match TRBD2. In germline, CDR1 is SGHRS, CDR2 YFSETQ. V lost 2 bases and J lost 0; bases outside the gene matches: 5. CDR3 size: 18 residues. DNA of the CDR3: TGCGCCAGCAGCTTAGGACTAGCGGGGGGCCGAAGCACAGATACGCAGTATTTT. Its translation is CASSLGLAGGRSTDTQYF.

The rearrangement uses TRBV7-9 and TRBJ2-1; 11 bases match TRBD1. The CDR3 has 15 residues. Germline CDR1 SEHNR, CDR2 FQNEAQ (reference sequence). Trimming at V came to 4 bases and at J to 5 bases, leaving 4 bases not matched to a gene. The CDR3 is CASSSGQGADNEQFF. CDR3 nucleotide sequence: TGTGCCAGCAGCTCTGGACAGGGGGCGGACAATGAGCAGTTCTTC.

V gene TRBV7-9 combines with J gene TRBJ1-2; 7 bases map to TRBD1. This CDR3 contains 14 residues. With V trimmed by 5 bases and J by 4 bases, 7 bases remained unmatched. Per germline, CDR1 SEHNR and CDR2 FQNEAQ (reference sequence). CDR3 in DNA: TGTGCCAGCAGCCAGATGGACAGGATCTATGGCTACACCTTC. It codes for CASSQMDRIYGYTF.

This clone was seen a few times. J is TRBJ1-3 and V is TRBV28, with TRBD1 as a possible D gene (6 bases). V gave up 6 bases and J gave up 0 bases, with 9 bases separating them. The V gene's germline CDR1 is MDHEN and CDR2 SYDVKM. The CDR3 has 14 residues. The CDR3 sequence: CASRTGFSGNTIYF. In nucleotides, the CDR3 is TGTGCCAGCAGAACAGGGTTCTCTGGAAACACCATATATTTT.

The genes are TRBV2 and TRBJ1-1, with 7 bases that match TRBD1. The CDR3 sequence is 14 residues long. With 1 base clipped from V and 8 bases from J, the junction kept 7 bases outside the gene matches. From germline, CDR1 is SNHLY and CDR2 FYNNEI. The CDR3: CASSEEIVDREAFF. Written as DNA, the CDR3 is TGTGCCAGCAGTGAAGAGATAGTGGACAGGGAAGCTTTCTTT.

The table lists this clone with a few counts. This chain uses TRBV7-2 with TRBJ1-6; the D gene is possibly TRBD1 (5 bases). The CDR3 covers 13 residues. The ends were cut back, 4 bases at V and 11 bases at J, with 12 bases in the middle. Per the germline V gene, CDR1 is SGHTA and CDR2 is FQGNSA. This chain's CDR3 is CASSSTGGTPLHF. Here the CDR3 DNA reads TGTGCCAGCAGCTCCACAGGTGGCACACCCCTCCACTTT.

CDR3 bases: TGTGCCAGCAGCCGACTAAGTTCCTACAATGAGCAGTTCTTC. It yields the protein CASSRLSSYNEQFF. This rearrangement joins TRBV6-6 to TRBJ2-1; TRBD2 might be the D (5 bases). Germline CDR1 reads MNHNY; CDR2 reads SVGAGI (reference sequence). The length of the CDR3 is 14 residues. V dropped 6 bases and J dropped 1 base, with 10 bases sitting between them.

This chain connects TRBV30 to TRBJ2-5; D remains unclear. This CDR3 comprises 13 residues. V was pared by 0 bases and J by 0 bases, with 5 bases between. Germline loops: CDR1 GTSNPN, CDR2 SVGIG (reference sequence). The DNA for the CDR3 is TGTGCCTGGAGTGTACTTAACCAAGAGACCCAGTACTTC. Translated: CAWSVLNQETQYF.

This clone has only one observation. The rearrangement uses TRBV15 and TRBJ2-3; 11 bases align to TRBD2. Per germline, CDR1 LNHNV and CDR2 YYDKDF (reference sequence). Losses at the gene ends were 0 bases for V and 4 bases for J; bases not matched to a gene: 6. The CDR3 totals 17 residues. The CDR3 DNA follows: TGTGCCACCAGCAGAGAGGGTGTACTAGCGGGAGCAGATACGCAGTATTTT. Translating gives CATSREGVLAGADTQYF.

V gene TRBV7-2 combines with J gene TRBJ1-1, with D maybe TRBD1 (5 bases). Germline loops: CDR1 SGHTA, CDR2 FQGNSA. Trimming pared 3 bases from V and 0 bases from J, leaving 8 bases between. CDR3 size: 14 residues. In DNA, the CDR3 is TGTGCCAGCAGCTTGGGGGGATTGAACACTGAAGCTTTCTTT. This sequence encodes CASSLGGLNTEAFF.

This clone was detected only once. The CDR3 sequence: CAIRPGLGEKLFF. In nucleotides, the CDR3 is TGTGCCATCAGACCGGGGTTGGGTGAAAAACTGTTTTTT. The chain employs TRBV10-3 and TRBJ1-4, with unresolved D. The CDR3 loop spans 13 amino acids. Germline CDR1 reads ENHRY; CDR2 reads SYGVKD. The V end lost 6 bases, the J end lost 7 bases, and 12 bases lay between the germline ends.

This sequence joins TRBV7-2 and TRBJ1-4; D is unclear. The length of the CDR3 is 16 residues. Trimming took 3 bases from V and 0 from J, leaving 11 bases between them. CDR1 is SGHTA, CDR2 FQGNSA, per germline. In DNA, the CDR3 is TGTGCCAGCAGCTTCTCCTATACCGCAACTAATGAAAAACTGTTTTTT. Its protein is CASSFSYTATNEKLFF.

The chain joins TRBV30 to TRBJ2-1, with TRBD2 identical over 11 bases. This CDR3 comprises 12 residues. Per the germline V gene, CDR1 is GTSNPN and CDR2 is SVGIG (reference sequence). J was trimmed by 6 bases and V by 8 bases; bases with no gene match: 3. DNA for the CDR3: TGTGCCGGTAGCGGGGGGGCCAATGAGCAGTTCTTC. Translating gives CAGSGGANEQFF. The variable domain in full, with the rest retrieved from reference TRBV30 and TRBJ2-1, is SQTIHQWPATLVQPVGSPLSLECTVEGTSNPNLYWYRQAAGRGLQLLFYSVGIGQISSEVPQNLSASRPQDRQFILSSKKLLLSDSGFYLCAGSGGANEQFFGPGTRLTVL.

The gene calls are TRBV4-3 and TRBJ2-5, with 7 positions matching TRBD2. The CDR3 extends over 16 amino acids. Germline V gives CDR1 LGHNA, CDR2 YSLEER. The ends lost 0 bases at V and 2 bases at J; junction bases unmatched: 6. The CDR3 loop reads CASSQDRLAVQETQYF. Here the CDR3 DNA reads TGCGCCAGCAGCCAAGATAGGCTAGCGGTGCAAGAGACCCAGTACTTC.

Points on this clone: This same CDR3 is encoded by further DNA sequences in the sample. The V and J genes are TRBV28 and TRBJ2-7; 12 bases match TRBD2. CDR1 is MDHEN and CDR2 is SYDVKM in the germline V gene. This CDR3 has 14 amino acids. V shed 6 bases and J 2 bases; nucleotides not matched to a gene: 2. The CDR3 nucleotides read TGTGCCAGCAGCCCTAGCGGGAGGGCCTACGAGCAGTACTTC. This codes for CASSPSGRAYEQYF.

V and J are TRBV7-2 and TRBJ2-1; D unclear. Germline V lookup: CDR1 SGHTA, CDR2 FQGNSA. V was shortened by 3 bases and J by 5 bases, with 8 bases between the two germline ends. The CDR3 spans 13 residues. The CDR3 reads CASSFFEDNEQFF. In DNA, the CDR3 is TGTGCCAGCAGCTTCTTTGAGGACAATGAGCAGTTCTTC.

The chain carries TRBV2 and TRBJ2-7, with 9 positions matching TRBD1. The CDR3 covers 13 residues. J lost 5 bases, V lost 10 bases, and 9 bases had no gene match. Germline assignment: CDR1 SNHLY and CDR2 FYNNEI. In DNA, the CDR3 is TGTGCCATAACACAGGGGGCGGGCGACGAGCAGTACTTC. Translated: CAITQGAGDEQYF.